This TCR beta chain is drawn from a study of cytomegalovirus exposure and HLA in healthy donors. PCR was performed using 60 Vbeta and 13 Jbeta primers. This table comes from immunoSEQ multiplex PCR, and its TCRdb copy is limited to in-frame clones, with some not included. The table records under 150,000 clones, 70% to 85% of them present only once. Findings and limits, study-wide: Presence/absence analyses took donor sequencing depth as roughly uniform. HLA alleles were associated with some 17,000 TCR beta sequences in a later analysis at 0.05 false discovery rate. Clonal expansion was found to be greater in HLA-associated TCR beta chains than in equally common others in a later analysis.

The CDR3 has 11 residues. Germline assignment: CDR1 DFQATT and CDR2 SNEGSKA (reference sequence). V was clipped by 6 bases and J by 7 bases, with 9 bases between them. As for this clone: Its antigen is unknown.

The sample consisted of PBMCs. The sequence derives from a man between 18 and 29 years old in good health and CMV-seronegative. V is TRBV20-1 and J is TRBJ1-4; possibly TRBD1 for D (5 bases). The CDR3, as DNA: TGCAGTGCCCCCGGGGGTGAAAAACTGTTTTTT. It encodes CSAPGGEKLFF.